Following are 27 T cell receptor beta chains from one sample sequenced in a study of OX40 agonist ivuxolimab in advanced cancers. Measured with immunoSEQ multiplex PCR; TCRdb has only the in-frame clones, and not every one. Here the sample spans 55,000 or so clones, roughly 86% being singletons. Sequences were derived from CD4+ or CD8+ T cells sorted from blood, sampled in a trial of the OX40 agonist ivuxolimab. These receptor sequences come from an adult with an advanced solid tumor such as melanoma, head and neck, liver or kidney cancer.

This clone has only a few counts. CDR3 sequence (DNA): TGTGCCAGCAGTCTCTCCTATTACGAGCAGTACTTC. Residues: CASSLSYYEQYF. The J gene is TRBJ2-7, the V gene TRBV27; D gene unclear. The V gene lost 5 bases and the J gene lost 4 bases, with 9 bases spanning the gap. This CDR3 comprises 12 residues. In germline, CDR1 is MNHEY, CDR2 SMNVEV (reference sequence).

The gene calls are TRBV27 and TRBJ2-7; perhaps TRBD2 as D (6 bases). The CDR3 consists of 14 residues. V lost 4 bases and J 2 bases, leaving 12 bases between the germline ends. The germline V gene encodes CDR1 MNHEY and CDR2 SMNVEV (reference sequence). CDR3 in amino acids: CASSYGGGTYEQYF. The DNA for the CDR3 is TGTGCCAGCAGTTACGGGGGAGGTACCTACGAGCAGTACTTC.

The CDR3 DNA reads TGTGCCAGCAGCTTCGCGACAGGGGCGGATAGCAATCAGCCCCAGCATTTT. Translating gives CASSFATGADSNQPQHF. The V gene is TRBV5-8, the J gene TRBJ1-5; 8 positions match TRBD1. The CDR3 contains 17 residues. Germline trimming cut 2 bases from V and 0 bases from J; bases unmatched to any gene: 7. Germline V gene lookup returns CDR1 SGHTS and CDR2 YDEGEE.

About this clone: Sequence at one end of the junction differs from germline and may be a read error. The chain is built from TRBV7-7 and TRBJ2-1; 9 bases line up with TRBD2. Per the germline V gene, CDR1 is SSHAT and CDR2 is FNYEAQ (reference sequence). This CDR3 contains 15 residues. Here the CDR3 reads CASSPAGLATNEQFF. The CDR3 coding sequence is TGTGCTAGCAGCCCCGCCGGACTAGCGACTAATGAGCAGTTCTTC.

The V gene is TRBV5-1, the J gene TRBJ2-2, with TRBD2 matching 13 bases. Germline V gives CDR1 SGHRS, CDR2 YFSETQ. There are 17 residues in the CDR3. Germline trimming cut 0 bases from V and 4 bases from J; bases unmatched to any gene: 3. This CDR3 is CASSLGTSGSATGELFF. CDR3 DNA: TGCGCCAGCAGCTTGGGGACTAGCGGGAGTGCCACCGGGGAGCTGTTTTTT.

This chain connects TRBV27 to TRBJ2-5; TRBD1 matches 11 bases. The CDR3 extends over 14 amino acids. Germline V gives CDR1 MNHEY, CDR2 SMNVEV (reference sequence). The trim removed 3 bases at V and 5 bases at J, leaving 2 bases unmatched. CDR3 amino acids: CASSLDRGHETQYF. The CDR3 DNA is TGTGCCAGCAGTTTGGACAGGGGGCACGAGACCCAGTACTTC.

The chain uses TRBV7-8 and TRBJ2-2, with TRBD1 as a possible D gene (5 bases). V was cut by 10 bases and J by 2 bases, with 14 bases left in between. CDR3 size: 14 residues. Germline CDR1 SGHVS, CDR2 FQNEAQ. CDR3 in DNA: TGTGCCACCTTGGACACATTAAACACCGGGGAGCTGTTTTTT. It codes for CATLDTLNTGELFF.

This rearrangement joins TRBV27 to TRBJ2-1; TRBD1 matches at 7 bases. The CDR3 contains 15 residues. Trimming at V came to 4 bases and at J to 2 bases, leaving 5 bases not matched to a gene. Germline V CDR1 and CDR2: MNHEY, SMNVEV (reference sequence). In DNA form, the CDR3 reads TGTGCCAGCAGTTCCTGGGACAGAGCCTACAATGAGCAGTTCTTC. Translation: CASSSWDRAYNEQFF.

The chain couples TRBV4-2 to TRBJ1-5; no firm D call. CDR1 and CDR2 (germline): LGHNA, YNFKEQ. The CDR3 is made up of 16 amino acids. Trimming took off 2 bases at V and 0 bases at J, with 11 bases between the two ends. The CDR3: CASSQRGRDSNQPQHF. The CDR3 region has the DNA TGTGCCAGCAGCCAACGAGGACGGGATAGCAATCAGCCCCAGCATTTT.

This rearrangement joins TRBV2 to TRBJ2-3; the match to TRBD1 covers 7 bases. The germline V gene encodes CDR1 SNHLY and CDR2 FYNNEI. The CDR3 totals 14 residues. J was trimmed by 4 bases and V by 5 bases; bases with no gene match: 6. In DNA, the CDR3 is TGTGCCAGCAGTTACCGGGACAGCCCAGATACGCAGTATTTT. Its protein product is CASSYRDSPDTQYF.

This chain's CDR3 is CASSLGLSQGAPEKLFF. CDR3 bases: TGTGCCAGCAGCTTAGGCCTCTCACAGGGGGCGCCTGAAAAACTGTTTTTT. The chain uses TRBV7-8 and TRBJ1-4, with 9 positions matching TRBD1. Germline trimming cut 1 base from V and 7 bases from J; bases unmatched to any gene: 10. Per germline, CDR1 SGHVS and CDR2 FQNEAQ. This CDR3 contains 17 residues.

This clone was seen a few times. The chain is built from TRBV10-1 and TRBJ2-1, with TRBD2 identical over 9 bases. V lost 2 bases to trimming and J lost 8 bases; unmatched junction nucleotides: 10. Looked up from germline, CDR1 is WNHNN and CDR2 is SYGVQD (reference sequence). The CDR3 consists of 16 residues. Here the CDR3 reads CASSEGNRAGGYEQFF. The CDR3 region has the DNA TGCGCCAGCAGTGAGGGCAACAGAGCGGGAGGCTATGAGCAGTTCTTC.

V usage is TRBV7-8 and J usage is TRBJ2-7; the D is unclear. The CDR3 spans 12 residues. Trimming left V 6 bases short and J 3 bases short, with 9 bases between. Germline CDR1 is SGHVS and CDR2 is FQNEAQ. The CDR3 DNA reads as TGTGCCAGCAGTCCGGACGGCTACGAGCAGTACTTC. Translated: CASSPDGYEQYF. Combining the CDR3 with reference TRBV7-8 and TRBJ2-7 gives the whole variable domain GAGVSQSPRYKVAKRGQDVALRCDPISGHVSLFWYQQALGQGPEFLTYFQNEAQLDKSGLPSDRFFAERPEGSVSTLKIQRTQQEDSAVYLCASSPDGYEQYFGPGTRLTVT.

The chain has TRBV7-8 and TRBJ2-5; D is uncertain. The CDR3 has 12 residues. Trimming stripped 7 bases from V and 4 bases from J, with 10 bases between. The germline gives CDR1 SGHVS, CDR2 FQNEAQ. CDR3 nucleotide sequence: TGTGCCAGCATCCGGGTTGGAGAGACCCAGTACTTC. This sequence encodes CASIRVGETQYF.

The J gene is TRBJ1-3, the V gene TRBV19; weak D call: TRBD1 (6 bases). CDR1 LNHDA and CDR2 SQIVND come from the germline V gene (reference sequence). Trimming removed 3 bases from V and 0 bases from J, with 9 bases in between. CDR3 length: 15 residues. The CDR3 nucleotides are TGTGCCAGTAGTATGCTGGGGGCCTCTGGAAACACCATATATTTT. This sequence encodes CASSMLGASGNTIYF.

The CDR3 reads CASSPGGGFQETQYF. For the CDR3, the DNA is TGTGCCAGCAGTCCCGGGGGGGGGTTCCAAGAGACCCAGTACTTC. J is TRBJ2-5 and V is TRBV25-1, with 8 bases that match TRBD2. The V gene's germline CDR1 is MGHDK and CDR2 SYGVNS. The V gene end was trimmed by 5 bases and the J gene end by 1 base; junction bases not matched to a gene: 6. This CDR3 is 15 amino acids long.

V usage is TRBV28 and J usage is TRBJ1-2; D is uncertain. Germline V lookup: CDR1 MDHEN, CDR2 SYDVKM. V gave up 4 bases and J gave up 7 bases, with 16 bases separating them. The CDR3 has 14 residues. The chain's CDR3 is CASSSGKVVRGYTF. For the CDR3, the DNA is TGTGCCAGCAGTTCCGGGAAGGTCGTTCGTGGCTACACCTTC.

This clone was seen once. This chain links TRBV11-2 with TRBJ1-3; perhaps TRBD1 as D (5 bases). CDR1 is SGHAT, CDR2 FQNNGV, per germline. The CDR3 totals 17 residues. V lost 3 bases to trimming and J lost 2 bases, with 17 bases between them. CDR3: CASSLSARVTAGNTIYF. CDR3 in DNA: TGTGCCAGCAGCTTGTCGGCCCGAGTGACAGCTGGAAACACCATATATTTT.

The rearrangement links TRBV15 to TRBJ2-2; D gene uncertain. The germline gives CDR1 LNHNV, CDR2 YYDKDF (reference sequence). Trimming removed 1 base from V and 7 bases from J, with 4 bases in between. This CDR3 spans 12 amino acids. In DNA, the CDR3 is TGTGCCACCAGCAGAGTAAACGGGGAGCTGTTTTTT. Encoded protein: CATSRVNGELFF.

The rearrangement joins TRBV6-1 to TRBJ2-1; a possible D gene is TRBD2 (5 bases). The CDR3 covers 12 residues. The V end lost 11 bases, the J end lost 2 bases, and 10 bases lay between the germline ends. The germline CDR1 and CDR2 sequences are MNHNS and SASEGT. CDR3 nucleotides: TGTGCCGTCGGGGAAGCCTACAATGAGCAGTTCTTC. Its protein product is CAVGEAYNEQFF.

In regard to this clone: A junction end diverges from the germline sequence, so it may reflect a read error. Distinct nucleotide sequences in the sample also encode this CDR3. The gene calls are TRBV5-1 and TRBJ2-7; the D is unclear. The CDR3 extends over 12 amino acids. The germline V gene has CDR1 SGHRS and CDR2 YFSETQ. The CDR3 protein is CASSLTSYEQYF. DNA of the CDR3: TGTGCCAGCAGCCTTACATCCTACGAGCAGTACTTC.

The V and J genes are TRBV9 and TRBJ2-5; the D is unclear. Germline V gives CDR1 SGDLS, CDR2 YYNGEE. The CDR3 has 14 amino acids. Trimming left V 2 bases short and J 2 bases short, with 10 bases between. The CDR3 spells CASSVPGGQETQYF. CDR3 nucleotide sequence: TGTGCCAGCAGCGTCCCAGGCGGACAAGAGACCCAGTACTTC.

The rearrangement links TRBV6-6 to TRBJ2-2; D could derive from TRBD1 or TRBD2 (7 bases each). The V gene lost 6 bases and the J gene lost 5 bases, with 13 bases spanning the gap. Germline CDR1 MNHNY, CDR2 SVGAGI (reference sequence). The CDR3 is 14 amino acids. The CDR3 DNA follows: TGTGCCAGCAGGCCTCAGGGGGGGACCGGGGAGCTGTTTTTT. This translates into CASRPQGGTGELFF.

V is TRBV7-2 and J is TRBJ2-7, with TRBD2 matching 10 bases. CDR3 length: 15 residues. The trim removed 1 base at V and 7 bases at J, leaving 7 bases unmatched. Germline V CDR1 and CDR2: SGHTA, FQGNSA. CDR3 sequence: CASSLVSGRIGEQYF. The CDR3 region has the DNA TGTGCCAGCAGCTTAGTTAGCGGGAGGATAGGAGAGCAGTACTTC.

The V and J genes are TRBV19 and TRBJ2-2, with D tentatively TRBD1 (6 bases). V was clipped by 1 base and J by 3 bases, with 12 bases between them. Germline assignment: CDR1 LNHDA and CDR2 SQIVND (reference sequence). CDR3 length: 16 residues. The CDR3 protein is CASSIAPDSYTGELFF. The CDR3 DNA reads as TGTGCCAGTAGTATAGCCCCGGACAGCTACACCGGGGAGCTGTTTTTT.

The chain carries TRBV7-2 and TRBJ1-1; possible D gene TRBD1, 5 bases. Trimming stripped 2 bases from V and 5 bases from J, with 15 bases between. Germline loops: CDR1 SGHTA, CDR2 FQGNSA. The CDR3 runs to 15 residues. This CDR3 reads CASSLIGHRLTEAFF. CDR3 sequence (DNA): TGTGCCAGCAGCTTAATTGGACACCGGTTGACTGAAGCTTTCTTT.

Here the CDR3 DNA reads TGTGCCAGCAGGCGCCCTAGTTCCCCCGGCACCGGGGAGCTGTTTTTT. It yields the protein CASRRPSSPGTGELFF. The chain recombines TRBV6-6 with TRBJ2-2; no clear D gene. V lost 6 bases and J 4 bases, leaving 18 bases between the germline ends. The CDR3 loop spans 16 amino acids. Germline-derived CDR1 and CDR2 are MNHNY and SVGAGI (reference sequence).